This T cell receptor delta chain was recovered during a study of gamma-delta chains in newborns, infants, children. In the study overall: Microbial exposure reportedly drives polyclonal innate γδ T cell expansion after birth.

TCRdb reapplied CATT to the reads. The sample contains 2,000 to 3,000 delta-chain clones, more than 0.8% of which appear only once. Trimming at V came to 3 bases and at J to 8 bases, leaving 9 bases not matched to a gene. The germline V gene encodes CDR1 GEAIGNYY and CDR2 EKD. This CDR3 has 15 amino acids. This clone was seen a handful of times. Only one base separates this from a far larger clonotype, so it likely reflects a read error. In the same sample, other DNA sequences code for this CDR3. The chain joins TRDV2 to TRDJ2; TRDD3 matches 9 bases. This clonotype was sampled from a child who was a newborn, infant or young child, either healthy, febrile or measles-vaccinated (not recorded which). Sequences were obtained from blood. The CDR3 protein is CACDGLGDPTAQLFF. Here the CDR3 DNA reads TGTGCCTGTGACGGACTGGGGGACCCGACGGCACAACTCTTCTTT.